This record looks at one T cell receptor (beta chain) sequence and its context. Its antigen is still unknown. The data were taken from a study of vaccination and CD4 T cells after COVID-19. Treatment indicated: approximately 9-day PBMC culture with coronavirus spike peptide pools or control peptides (ViraFEST assay). Germline V gene data show CDR1 as SNHLY and CDR2 as FYNNEI. The V and J ends lost 6 bases and 4 bases respectively, with 12 bases between them. The CDR3 is 13 amino acids. Sequencing of the DNA from cultured CD4+ T cells was carried out with the Oncomine TCR Beta short-read assay. TCRdb reprocessed the PCR reads via MiXCR and lists one record per CDR3 protein. The sample has more than 12,000 distinct CDR3 sequences, roughly 57% seen once.

The sample consisted of CD4+ T cells from blood, cultured in vitro. The TCR comes from a human donor who had recovered from COVID-19. This sequence joins TRBV2 and TRBJ1-1, with a possible D match to TRBD1 (5 bases). The DNA for the CDR3 is TGTGCCAGCAGAGCCCAGGGCAGCACTGAAGCTTTCTTT. It yields the protein CASRAQGSTEAFF.